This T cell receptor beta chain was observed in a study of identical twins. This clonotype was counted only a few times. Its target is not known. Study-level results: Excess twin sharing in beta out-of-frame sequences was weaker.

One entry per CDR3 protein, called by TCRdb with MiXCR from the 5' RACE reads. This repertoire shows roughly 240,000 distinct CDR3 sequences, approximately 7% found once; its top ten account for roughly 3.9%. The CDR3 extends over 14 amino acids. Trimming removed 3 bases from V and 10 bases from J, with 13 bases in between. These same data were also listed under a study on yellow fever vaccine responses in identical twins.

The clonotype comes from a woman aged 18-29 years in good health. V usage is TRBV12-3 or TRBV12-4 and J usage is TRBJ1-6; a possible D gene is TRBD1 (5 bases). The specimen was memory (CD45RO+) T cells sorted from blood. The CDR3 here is CASSFGGVKSPLHF. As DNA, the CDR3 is TGTGCCAGCAGTTTTGGGGGGGTAAAATCACCCCTCCACTTT.